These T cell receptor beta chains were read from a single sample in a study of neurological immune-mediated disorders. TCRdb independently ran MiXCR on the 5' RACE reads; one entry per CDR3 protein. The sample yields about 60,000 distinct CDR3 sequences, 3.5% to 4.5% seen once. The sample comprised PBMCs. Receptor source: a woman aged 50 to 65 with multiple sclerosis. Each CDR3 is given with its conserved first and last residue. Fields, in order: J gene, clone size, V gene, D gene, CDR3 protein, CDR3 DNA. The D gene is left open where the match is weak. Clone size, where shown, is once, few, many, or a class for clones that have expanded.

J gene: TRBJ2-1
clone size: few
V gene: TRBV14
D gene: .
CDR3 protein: CASSQGRVGGPYNEQFF
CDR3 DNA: TGTGCCAGCAGCCAAGGTCGTGTCGGTGGCCCCTACAATGAGCAGTTCTTC

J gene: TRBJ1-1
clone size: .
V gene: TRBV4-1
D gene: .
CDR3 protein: CASSQERGNSERTEAFF
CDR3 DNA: TGCGCCAGCAGCCAAGAGAGGGGCAACAGTGAGAGGACTGAAGCTTTCTTT

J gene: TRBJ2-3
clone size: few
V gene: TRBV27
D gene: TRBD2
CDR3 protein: CASSPWTSPLTDTQYF
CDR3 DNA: TGTGCCAGCAGCCCTTGGACTAGCCCTTTGACGGATACGCAGTATTTT

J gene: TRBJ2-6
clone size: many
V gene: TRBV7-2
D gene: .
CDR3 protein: CASSSQVVLTF
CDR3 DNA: TGTGCCAGCAGCTCCCAGGTGGTCCTGACTTTC

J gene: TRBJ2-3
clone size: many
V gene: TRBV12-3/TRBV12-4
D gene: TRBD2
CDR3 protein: CASSDYIAGSQYF
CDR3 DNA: TGTGCCAGCAGTGACTACATAGCGGGGTCCCAGTATTTT

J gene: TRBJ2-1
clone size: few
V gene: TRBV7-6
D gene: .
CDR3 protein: CASSLEMKNEQFF
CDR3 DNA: TGTGCCAGCAGCTTAGAAATGAAGAATGAGCAGTTCTTC

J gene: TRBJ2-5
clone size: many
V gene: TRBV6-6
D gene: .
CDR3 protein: CASSYQGETQYF
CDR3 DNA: TGTGCCAGCAGTTATCAGGGGGAGACCCAGTACTTC

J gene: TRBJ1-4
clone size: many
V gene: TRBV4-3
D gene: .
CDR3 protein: CASSRQVGEKLFF
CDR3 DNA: TGCGCCAGCAGTCGACAGGTTGGCGAAAAACTGTTTTTT

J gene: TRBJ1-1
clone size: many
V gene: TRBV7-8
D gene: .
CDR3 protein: CASSSDPANTEAFF
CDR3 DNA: TGTGCCAGCAGCTCCGACCCCGCGAACACTGAAGCTTTCTTT

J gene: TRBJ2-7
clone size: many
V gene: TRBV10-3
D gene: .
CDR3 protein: CAISEGGSEQYF
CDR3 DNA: TGTGCCATCAGTGAGGGGGGAAGCGAGCAGTACTTC

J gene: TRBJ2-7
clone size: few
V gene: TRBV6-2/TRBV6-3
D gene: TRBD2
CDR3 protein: CASTPGLAGKYEQYF
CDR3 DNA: TGTGCCAGCACCCCCGGACTAGCGGGAAAGTACGAGCAGTACTTC

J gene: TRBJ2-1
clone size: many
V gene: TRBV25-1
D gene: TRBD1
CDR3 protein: CASSASPGQGAREQFF
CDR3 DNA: TGTGCCAGCAGTGCCTCCCCCGGACAGGGGGCGAGGGAGCAGTTCTTC

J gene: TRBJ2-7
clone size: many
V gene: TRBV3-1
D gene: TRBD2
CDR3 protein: CASSTLAGDIEQYF
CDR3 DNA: TGTGCCAGCAGCACTTTAGCGGGAGATATAGAGCAGTACTTC

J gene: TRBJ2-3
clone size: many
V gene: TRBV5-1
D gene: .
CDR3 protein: CASSLGVAGNSDTQYF
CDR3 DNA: TGCGCCAGCAGCTTGGGTGTAGCTGGTAACTCAGATACGCAGTATTTT

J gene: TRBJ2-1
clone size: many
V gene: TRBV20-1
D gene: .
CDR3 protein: CSAPLSGTHEQFF
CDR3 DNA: TGCAGTGCCCCGCTTTCAGGGACCCATGAGCAGTTCTTC

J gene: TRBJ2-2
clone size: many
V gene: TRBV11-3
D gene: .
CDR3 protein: CASSPTRNTGELFF
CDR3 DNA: TGTGCCAGCAGCCCTACACGGAACACCGGGGAGCTGTTTTTT

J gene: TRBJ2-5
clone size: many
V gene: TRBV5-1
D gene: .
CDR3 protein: CASSYQRDQETQYF
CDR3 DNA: TGCGCCAGCAGCTACCAGCGGGACCAAGAGACCCAGTACTTC

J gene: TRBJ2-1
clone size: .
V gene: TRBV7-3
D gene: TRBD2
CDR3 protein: CASSAPGLAEPRGQFF
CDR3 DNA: TGTGCCAGCAGCGCACCGGGACTAGCGGAACCCCGCGGGCAGTTCTTC

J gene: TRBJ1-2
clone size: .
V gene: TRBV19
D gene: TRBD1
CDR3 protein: CASSNRGPNYGYTF
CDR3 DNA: TGTGCCAGTAGTAACAGGGGCCCAAACTATGGCTACACCTTC

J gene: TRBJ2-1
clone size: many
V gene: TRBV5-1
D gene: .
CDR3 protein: CASSQRLEGRNEQFF
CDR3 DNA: TGCGCCAGCAGCCAACGACTAGAAGGGCGCAATGAGCAGTTCTTC

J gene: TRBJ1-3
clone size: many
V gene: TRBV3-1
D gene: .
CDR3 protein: CASSQGTSGSVFSGNTIYF
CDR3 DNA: TGTGCCAGCAGCCAAGGGACGTCTGGATCCGTCTTCTCTGGAAACACCATATATTTT

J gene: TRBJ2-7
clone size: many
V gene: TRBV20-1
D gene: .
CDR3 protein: CSASLLEEQYF
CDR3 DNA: TGCAGTGCTAGCCTACTTGAGGAGCAGTACTTC

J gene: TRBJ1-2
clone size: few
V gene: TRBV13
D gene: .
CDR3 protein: CASSSPRHLLYGYTF
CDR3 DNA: TGTGCCAGCAGCTCCCCGAGACACCTACTCTATGGCTACACCTTC

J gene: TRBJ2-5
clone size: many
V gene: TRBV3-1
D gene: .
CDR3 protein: CASSLGLDETQYF
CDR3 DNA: TGTGCCAGCAGCCTGGGGCTAGACGAGACCCAGTACTTC

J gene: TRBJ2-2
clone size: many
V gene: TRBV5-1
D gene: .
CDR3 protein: CASSNRYGSSTGELFF
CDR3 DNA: TGCGCCAGCAGCAATCGATATGGGAGTTCGACCGGGGAGCTGTTTTTT

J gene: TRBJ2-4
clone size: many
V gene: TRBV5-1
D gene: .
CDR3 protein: CASSLGELGTRVNIQYF
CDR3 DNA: TGCGCCAGCAGCTTGGGGGAATTGGGTACTAGGGTAAACATTCAGTACTTC

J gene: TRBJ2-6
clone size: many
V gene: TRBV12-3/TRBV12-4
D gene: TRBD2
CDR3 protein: CASSTGTSGSSGANVLTF
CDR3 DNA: TGTGCCAGCAGTACCGGGACTAGCGGGAGTTCTGGGGCCAACGTCCTGACTTTC

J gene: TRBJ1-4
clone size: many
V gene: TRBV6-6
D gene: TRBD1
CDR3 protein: CASRDRAGLGEKLFF
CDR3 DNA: TGTGCCAGCAGAGACAGGGCTGGGCTAGGGGAAAAACTGTTTTTT

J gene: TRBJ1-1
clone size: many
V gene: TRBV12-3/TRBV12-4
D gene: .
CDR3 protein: CASLVRVNTEAFF
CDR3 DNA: TGTGCCAGCCTCGTACGGGTCAACACTGAAGCTTTCTTT

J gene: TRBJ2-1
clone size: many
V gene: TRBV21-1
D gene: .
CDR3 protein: CASSRYFGDEQFF
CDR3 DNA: TGTGCCAGCAGCAGGTACTTCGGGGATGAGCAGTTCTTC

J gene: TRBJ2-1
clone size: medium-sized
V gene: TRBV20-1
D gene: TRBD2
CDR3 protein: CSARDRGLAGLEQFF
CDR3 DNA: TGCAGTGCTAGAGATCGAGGACTAGCGGGACTTGAGCAGTTCTTC

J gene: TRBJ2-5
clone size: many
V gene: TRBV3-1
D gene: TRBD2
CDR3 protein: CASSQGRTSGSNVETQYF
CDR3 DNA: TGTGCCAGCAGCCAAGGCCGGACTAGCGGGAGTAATGTAGAGACCCAGTACTTC

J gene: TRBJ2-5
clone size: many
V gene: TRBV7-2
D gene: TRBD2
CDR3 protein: CASSLAGGPHETQYF
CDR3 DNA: TGTGCCAGCAGCTTAGCGGGAGGGCCTCACGAGACCCAGTACTTC

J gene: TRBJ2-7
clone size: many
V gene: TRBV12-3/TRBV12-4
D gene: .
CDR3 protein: CASGGLEQYF
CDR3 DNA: TGTGCCAGCGGGGGACTCGAGCAGTACTTC

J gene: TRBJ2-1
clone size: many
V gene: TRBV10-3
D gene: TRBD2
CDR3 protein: CAISEFFTPVAGGYNEQFF
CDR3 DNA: TGTGCCATCAGTGAGTTCTTCACCCCAGTAGCGGGAGGGTACAATGAGCAGTTCTTC

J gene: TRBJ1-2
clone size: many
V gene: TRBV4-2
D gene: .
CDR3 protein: CASSQVNLGNYGYTF
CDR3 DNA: TGTGCCAGCAGCCAAGTGAACTTGGGTAACTATGGCTACACCTTC

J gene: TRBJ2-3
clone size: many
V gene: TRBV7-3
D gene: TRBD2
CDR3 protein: CASSTLAGAVDTQYF
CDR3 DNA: TGTGCCAGCAGCACTCTAGCGGGAGCGGTAGATACGCAGTATTTT

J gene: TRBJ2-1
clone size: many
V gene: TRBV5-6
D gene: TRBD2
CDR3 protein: CASSKRERLVDEQFF
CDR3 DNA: TGTGCCAGCAGCAAGCGGGAGCGCTTGGTCGATGAGCAGTTCTTC

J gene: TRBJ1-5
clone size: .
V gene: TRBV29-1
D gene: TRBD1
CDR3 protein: CSVLTGGQPQNF
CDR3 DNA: TGCAGCGTTTTAACAGGGGGACAGCCCCAGAATTTT

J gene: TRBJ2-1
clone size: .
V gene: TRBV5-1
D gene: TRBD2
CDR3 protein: CASSLVLAGVREQFF
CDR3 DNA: TGCGCCAGCAGCTTGGTACTAGCGGGAGTACGTGAGCAGTTCTTC

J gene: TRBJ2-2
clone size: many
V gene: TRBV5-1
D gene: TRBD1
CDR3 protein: CASSARQGTGELFF
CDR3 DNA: TGCGCCAGCAGCGCTCGACAGGGAACCGGGGAGCTGTTTTTT

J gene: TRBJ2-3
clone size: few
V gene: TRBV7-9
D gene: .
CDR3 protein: CASLSGRRTDTQYF
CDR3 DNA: TGTGCCAGCCTGTCCGGTCGCCGCACAGATACGCAGTATTTT

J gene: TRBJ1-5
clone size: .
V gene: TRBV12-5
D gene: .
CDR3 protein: CASGVGQGSQPQNF
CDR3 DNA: .

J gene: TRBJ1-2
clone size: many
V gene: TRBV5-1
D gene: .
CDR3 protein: CASSVEGVPNYGYTF
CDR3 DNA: TGCGCCAGCAGCGTAGAGGGGGTACCTAACTATGGCTACACCTTC

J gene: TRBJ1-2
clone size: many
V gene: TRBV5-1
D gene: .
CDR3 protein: CASSLSGGYGYTF
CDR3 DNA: TGCGCCAGCAGCTTGTCGGGGGGCTATGGCTACACCTTC

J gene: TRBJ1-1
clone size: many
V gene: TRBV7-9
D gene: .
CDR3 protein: CASSEKRIATEAFF
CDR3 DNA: TGTGCCAGCAGCGAGAAGAGGATCGCCACTGAAGCTTTCTTT

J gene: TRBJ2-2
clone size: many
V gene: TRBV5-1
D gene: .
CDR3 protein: CASSLAPRHTGELFF
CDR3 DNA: TGCGCCAGCAGCTTGGCCCCTAGACACACCGGGGAGCTGTTTTTT

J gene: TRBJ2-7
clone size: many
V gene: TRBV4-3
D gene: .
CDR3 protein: CASSQAVGREGYEQYF
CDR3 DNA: TGCGCCAGCAGCCAAGCGGTAGGGCGGGAAGGATACGAGCAGTACTTC

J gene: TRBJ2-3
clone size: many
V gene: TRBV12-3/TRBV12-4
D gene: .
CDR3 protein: CASNTHRGGTDTQYF
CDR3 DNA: TGTGCCAGCAATACACATCGAGGGGGCACAGATACGCAGTATTTT

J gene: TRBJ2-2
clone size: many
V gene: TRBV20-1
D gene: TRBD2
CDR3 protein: CSAIEVRGGTGELFF
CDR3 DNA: TGCAGTGCTATAGAGGTCCGGGGGGGCACCGGGGAGCTGTTTTTT

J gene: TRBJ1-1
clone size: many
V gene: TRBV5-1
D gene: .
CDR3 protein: CASSLVFGSEAFF
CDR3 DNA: TGCGCCAGCAGCTTGGTGTTTGGATCCGAAGCTTTCTTT

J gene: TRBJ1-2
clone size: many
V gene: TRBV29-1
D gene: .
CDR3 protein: CSVGPLVFRGPTLIYGYTF
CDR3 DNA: TGCAGCGTGGGGCCCCTTGTTTTCAGGGGCCCCACTCTCATCTATGGCTACACCTTC

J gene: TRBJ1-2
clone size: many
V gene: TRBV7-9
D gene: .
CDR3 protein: CASSLRGGPGYTF
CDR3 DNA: TGTGCCAGCAGCTTAAGAGGCGGTCCTGGCTACACCTTC